The 5 T cell receptor beta chains listed next were all sequenced from one sample in a study of regulatory T cells in long-lasting Graves disease. The authors built TCR beta libraries using iRepertoire HTBI primers and Arm-PCR of CDR3 regions. TCRdb re-called the multiplex PCR reads through MiXCR, storing one row per CDR3 protein. The sample lists approximately 480,000 distinct CDR3 sequences, 16% occurring once. Time point noted: newly diagnosed GD, antithyroid drugs for less than 3 months. The authors made the TCR library using RNA they extracted from PBMCs. The data were also submitted as part of a second study, on T cells in Graves' hyperthyroidism and ophthalmopathy.

Specimen: peripheral blood mononuclear cells (PBMCs), collected at new diagnosis, from a patient treated with antithyroid drugs. Receptors were obtained from a man aged 40-49 years with Graves disease.

In this sample, this clonotype turned up a few times. The chain is built from TRBV9 and TRBJ2-5; 7 nucleotides line up with TRBD1. The CDR3 totals 13 residues. Per the germline V gene, CDR1 is SGDLS and CDR2 is YYNGEE. Trimming removed 5 bases from V and 3 bases from J; junction bases left unmatched: 4. CDR3 residues: CASSGDREETQYF. In DNA form, the CDR3 reads TGTGCCAGCAGTGGGGACAGAGAAGAGACCCAGTACTTC.

This clonotype was recorded at least ten times. This rearrangement joins TRBV6-1 to TRBJ2-2; a weak D match, TRBD1 (6 bases). Per the germline V gene, CDR1 is MNHNS and CDR2 is SASEGT. This CDR3 has 16 residues. With 5 bases removed from V and 5 bases from J, the gap between germline ends came to 18 bases. CDR3 sequence reads: CASSNILTGRTGELFF. The CDR3, as DNA: TGTGCCAGCAGTAATATCTTGACAGGTCGGACCGGGGAGCTGTTTTTT.

A few counts support this clonotype. The chain uses TRBV5-5 and TRBJ2-7, with a weak D call TRBD2 (6 bases). V dropped 4 bases and J dropped 7 bases, with 21 bases sitting between them. This CDR3 is 15 amino acids long. The germline gives CDR1 SGHKS, CDR2 YYEKEE (reference sequence). DNA for the CDR3: TGTGCCAGCAGCCGCGGGGCAGGGATAACTACTGAGCAGTACTTC. Its protein product is CASSRGAGITTEQYF.

This clonotype showed up just a few times. The chain joins TRBV3-1 to TRBJ1-6; D remains unclear. The CDR3 totals 13 residues. CDR1 and CDR2 (germline): LGHDT, YNNKEL (reference sequence). Between the trimmed V and J ends, which lost 3 bases and 9 bases, there was a span of 9 bases. CDR3 DNA sequence: TGTGCCAGCAGCCATACTTCACGTTCACCCCTCCACTTT. Amino acids: CASSHTSRSPLHF.

This clonotype was counted at least ten times. The chain joins TRBV7-8 to TRBJ2-7; D call uncertain. V lost 8 bases and J lost 0, with 14 bases in between. Germline V gene lookup returns CDR1 SGHVS and CDR2 FQNEAQ. The CDR3 runs to 14 residues. The CDR3 region is CASSGPLSSYEQYF. The CDR3 DNA is TGTGCCAGCTCCGGGCCACTAAGCTCCTACGAGCAGTACTTC.